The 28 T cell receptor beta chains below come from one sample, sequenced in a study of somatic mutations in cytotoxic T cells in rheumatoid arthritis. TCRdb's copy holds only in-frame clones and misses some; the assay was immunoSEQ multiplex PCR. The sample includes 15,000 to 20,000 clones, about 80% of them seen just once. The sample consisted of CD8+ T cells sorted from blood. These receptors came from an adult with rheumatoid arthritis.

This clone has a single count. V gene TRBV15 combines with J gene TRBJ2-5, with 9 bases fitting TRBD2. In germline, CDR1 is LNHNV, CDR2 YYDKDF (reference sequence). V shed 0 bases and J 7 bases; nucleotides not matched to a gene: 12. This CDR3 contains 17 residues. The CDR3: CATSRDEAGGTRGTQYF. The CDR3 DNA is TGTGCCACCAGCAGAGATGAGGCGGGGGGGACTAGGGGGACCCAGTACTTC.

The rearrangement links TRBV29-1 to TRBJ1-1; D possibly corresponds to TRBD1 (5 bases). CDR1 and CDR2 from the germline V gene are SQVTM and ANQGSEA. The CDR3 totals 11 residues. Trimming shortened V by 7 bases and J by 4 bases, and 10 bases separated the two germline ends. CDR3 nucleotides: TGCAGCGCGCCGAGGGGCACTGAAGCTTTCTTT. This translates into CSAPRGTEAFF. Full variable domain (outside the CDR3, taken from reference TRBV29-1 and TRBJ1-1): SAVISQKPSRDICQRGTSLTIQCQVDSQVTMMFWYRQQPGQSLTLIATANQGSEATYESGFVIDKFPISRPNLTFSTLTVSNMSPEDSSIYLCSAPRGTEAFFGQGTRLTVV.

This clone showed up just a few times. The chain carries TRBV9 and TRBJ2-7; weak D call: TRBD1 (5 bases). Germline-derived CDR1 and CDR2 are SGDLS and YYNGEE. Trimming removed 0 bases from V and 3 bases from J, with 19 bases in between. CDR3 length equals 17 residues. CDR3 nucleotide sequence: TGTGCCAGCAGCGTAGGCTCCGTCCAGGGTGGCCTCTACGAGCAGTACTTC. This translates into CASSVGSVQGGLYEQYF.

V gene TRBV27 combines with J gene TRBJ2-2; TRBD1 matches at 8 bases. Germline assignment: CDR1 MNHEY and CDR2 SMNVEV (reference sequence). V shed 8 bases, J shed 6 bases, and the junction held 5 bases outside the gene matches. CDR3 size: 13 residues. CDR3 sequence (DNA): TGTGCCAGCCGCCCGACAGGGGCCGGGGAGCTGTTTTTT. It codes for CASRPTGAGELFF.

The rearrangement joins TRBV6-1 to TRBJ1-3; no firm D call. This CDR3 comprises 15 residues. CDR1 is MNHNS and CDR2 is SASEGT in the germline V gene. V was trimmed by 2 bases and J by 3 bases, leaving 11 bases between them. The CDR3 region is CASSELGGLGNTIYF. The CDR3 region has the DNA TGTGCCAGCAGTGAACTGGGCGGGCTTGGAAACACCATATATTTT.

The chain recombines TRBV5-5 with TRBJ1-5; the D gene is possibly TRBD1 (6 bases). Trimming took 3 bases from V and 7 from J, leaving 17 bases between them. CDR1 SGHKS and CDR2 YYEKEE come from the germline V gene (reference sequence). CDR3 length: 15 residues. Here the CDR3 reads CASSWWDTVGQPQHF. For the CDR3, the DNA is TGTGCCAGCAGCTGGTGGGACACCGTCGGACAGCCCCAGCATTTT.

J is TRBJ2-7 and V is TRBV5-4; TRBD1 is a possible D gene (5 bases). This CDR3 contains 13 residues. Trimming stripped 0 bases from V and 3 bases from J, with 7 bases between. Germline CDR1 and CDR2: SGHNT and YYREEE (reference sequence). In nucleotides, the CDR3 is TGTGCCAGCAGCTTGGGACAGAGCTACGAGCAGTACTTC. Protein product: CASSLGQSYEQYF.

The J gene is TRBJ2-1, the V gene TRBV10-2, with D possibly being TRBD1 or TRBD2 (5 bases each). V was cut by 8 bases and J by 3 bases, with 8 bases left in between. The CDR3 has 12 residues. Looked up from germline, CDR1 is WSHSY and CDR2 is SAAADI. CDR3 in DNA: TGCGCCAGCCGGGGCGTCTACAATGAGCAGTTCTTC. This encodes CASRGVYNEQFF.

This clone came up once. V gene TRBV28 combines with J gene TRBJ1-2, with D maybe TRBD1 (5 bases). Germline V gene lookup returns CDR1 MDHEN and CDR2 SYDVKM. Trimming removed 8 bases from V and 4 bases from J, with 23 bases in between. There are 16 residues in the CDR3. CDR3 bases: TGTGCCAGCTATGGGACTTTCGGCATGCGGGGCTATGGCTACACCTTC. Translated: CASYGTFGMRGYGYTF.

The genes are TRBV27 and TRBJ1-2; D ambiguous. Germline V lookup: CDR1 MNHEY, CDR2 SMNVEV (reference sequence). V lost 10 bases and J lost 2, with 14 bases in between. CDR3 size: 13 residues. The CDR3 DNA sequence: TGTGCCATCCTTGACCCCCGGAACTATGGCTACACCTTC. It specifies CAILDPRNYGYTF.

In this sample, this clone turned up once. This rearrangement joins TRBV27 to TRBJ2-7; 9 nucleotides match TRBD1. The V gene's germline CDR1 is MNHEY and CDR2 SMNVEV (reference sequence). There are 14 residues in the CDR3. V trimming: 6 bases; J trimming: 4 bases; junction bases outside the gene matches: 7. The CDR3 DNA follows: TGTGCCAGCAGGACCGGGACAGGGATTTACGAGCAGTACTTC. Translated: CASRTGTGIYEQYF.

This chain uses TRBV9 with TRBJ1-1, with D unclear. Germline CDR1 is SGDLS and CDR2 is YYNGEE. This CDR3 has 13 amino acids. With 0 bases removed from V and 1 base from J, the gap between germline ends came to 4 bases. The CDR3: CASSVAGNTEAFF. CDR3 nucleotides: TGTGCCAGCAGCGTAGCAGGGAACACTGAAGCTTTCTTT.

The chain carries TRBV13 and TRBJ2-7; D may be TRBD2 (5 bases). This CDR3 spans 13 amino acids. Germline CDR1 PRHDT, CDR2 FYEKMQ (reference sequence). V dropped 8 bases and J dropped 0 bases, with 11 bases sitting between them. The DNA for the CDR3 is TGTGCCAGCGGGCAGCGGAGCTCCTACGAGCAGTACTTC. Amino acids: CASGQRSSYEQYF.

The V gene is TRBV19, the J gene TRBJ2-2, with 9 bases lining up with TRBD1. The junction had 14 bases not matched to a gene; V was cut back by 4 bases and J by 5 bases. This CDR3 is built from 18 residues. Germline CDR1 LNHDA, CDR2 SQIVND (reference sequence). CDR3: CASSTGQGYISGTGELFF. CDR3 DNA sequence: TGTGCCAGTAGTACTGGACAGGGGTATATTTCGGGGACCGGGGAGCTGTTTTTT.

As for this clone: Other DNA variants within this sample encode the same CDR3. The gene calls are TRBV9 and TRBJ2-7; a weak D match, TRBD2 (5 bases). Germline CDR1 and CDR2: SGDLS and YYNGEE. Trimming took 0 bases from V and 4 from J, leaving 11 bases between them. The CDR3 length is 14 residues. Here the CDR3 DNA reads TGTGCCAGCAGCGTAGGCTCCGGGGATTACGAGCAGTACTTC. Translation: CASSVGSGDYEQYF. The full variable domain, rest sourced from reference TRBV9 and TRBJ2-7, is DSGVTQTPKHLITATGQRVTLRCSPRSGDLSVYWYQQSLDQGLQFLIQYYNGEERAKGNILERFSAQQFPDLHSELNLSSLELGDSALYFCASSVGSGDYEQYFGPGTRLTVT.

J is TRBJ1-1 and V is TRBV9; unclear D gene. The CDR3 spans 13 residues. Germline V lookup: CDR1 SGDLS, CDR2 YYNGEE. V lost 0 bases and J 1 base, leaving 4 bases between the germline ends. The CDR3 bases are TGTGCCAGCAGCGTAGCGGCGAACACTGAAGCTTTCTTT. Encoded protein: CASSVAANTEAFF. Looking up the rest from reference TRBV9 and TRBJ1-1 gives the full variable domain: DSGVTQTPKHLITATGQRVTLRCSPRSGDLSVYWYQQSLDQGLQFLIQYYNGEERAKGNILERFSAQQFPDLHSELNLSSLELGDSALYFCASSVAANTEAFFGQGTRLTVV.

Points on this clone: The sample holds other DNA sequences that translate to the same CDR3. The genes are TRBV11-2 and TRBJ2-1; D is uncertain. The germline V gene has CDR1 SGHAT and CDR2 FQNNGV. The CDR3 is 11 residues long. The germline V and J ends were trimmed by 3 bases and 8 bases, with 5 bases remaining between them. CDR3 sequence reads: CASSFGDEQFF. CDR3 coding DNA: TGTGCCAGCAGCTTTGGAGATGAGCAGTTCTTC. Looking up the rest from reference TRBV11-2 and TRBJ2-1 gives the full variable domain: EAGVAQSPRYKIIEKRQSVAFWCNPISGHATLYWYQQILGQGPKLLIQFQNNGVVDDSQLPKDRFSAERLKGVDSTLKIQPAKLEDSAVYLCASSFGDEQFFGPGTRLTVL.

The CDR3 sequence is CASSPRLRGQETQYF. Written as DNA, the CDR3 is TGTGCCAGCAGCCCACGCTTACGAGGACAAGAGACCCAGTACTTC. The chain links TRBV4-2 to TRBJ2-5; no reliable D call. The CDR3 is 15 residues long. V was pared by 4 bases and J by 2 bases, with 14 bases between. Looked up from germline, CDR1 is LGHNA and CDR2 is YNFKEQ.

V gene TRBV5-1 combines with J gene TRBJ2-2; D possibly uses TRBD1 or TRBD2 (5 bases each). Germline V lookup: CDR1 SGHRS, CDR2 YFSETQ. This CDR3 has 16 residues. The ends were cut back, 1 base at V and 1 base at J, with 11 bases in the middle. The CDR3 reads CASSLSSRGNTGELFF. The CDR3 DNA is TGCGCCAGCAGCTTGTCTTCGAGGGGGAACACCGGGGAGCTGTTTTTT.

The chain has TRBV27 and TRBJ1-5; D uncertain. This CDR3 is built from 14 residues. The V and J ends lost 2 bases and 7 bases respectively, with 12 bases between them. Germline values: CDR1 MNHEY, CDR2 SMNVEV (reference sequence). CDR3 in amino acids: CASSLAGVGQPQHF. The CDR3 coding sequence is TGTGCCAGCAGTTTAGCTGGGGTCGGGCAGCCCCAGCATTTT.

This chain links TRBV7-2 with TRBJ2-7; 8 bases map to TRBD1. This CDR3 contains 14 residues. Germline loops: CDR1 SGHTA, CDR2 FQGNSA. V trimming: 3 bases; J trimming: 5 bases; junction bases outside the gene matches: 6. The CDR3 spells CASSFRGRGHEQYF. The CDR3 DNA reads TGTGCCAGCAGCTTCAGGGGCAGGGGGCACGAGCAGTACTTC.

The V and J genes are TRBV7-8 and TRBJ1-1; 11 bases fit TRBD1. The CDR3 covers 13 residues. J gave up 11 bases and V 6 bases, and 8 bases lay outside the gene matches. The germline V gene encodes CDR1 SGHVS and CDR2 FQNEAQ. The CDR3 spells CASSPGTGGSAFF. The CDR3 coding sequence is TGTGCCAGCAGTCCTGGGACAGGGGGGAGTGCTTTCTTT.

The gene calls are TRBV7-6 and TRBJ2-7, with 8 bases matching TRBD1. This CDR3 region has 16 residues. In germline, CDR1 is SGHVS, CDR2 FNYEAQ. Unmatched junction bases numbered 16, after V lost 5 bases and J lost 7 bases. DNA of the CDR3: TGTGCCAGCAGCCCCATATCCCTAGGACAGGGCGGGGAGCAGTACTTC. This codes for CASSPISLGQGGEQYF. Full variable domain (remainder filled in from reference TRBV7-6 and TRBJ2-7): GAGVSQSPRYKVTKRGQDVALRCDPISGHVSLYWYRQALGQGPEFLTYFNYEAQQDKSGLPNDRFSAERPEGSISTLTIQRTEQRDSAMYRCASSPISLGQGGEQYFGPGTRLTVT.

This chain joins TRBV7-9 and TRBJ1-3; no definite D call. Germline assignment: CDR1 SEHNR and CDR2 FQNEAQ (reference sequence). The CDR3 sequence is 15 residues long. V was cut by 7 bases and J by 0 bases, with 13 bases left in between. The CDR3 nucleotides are TGTGCCAGCACCTGCCAATGTTACTCTGGAAACACCATATATTTT. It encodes CASTCQCYSGNTIYF.

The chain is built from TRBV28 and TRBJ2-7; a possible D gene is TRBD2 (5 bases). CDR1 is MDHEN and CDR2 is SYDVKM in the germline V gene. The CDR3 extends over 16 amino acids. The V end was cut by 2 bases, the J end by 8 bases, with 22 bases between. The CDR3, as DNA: TGTGCCAGCAGTTTAGAAGGTGGGGAGCGAGCAGTACAGCAGTACTTC. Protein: CASSLEGGERAVQQYF.

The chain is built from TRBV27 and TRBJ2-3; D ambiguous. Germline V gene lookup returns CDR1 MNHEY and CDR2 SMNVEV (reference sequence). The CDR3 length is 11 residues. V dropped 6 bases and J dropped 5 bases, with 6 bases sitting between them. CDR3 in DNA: TGTGCCAGCAGCTCTCTAGATACGCAGTATTTT. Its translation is CASSSLDTQYF.

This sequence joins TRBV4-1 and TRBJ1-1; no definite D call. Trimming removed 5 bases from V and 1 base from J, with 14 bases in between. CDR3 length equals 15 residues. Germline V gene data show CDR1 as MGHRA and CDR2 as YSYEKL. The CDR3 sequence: CASSIGEATNTEAFF. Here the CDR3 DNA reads TGCGCCAGCAGCATAGGAGAAGCGACGAACACTGAAGCTTTCTTT.

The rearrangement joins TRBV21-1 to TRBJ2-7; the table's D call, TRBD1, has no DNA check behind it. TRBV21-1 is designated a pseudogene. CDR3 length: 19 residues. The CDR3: CASSKAEDRGRNRDYEQYF. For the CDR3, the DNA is TGTGCCAGCAGCAAAGCGGAGGACAGGGGGAGAAATAGAGACTACGAGCAGTACTTC.